This TCR beta chain was observed in a study of blood T cell repertoires in COVID-19. Across the whole study: Spain, Italy and the United States supplied samples that represented acute and convalescent COVID-19. From T cells, B-cell-depleted T cells, or PBMCs came the material, which was cDNA or gDNA.

Losses at the gene ends were 3 bases for V and 0 bases for J; bases not matched to a gene: 2. The CDR3 has 17 residues. CDR1 and CDR2 (germline): LNHDA, SQIVND (reference sequence). Per the authors' pipeline: Reference gene primer amplification gave estimated nucleated cell counts. Method: immunoSEQ multiplex PCR; TCRdb's copy keeps in-frame clones and lacks some. The DNA gave D and trimming, while V, J and clone size come from that table. Here the sample spans approximately 46,000 clones, roughly 82% being singletons. The sequencing input was peripheral blood. This sequence originates from a human donor in a cohort sampled during active COVID-19. The rearrangement joins TRBV19 to TRBJ2-1; 13 bases fit TRBD2. The DNA for the CDR3 is TGTGCCAGTAGTATGACTAGCGGGAGGAGCTCCTACAATGAGCAGTTCTTC. Amino acids: CASSMTSGRSSYNEQFF.